A selection of T cell receptor beta chains follows, all from one sample in a study of T cells in localized non-small cell lung cancer. Data came from immunoSEQ multiplex PCR; TCRdb stores just in-frame clones and leaves some out. The sample records 50,000 or so clones, approximately 82% being singletons. The material was peripheral blood, obtained before any cancer treatment. The source of these receptors is an older female donor with stage II squamous cell lung carcinoma. Each CDR3 is given without its conserved first and last residue. Clone size, where shown, is once, few, many, or a class for clones that have expanded.

>TRBV6-1|TRBJ2-3|-
ASILTGAPTDTQY
>TRBV6-5|TRBJ2-3|-
ASRFDRGRTDTQY
>TRBV11-2|TRBJ2-3|once
ASSLRTSGGQDTQY
>TRBV7-3|TRBJ2-1|-
ASSTRGGEQF
>TRBV5-6|TRBJ2-7|-
ASSLVIASYEQY
>TRBV7-8|TRBJ2-2|-
ASSIRDRATGELF
>TRBV29-1|TRBJ1-2|medium-sized
SVDPRRGYGYT
>TRBV6-1|TRBJ1-1|-
ASSEIPGRNTEAF
>TRBV9|TRBJ1-2|-
ASSVLTGVDGYT
>TRBV7-2|TRBJ2-5|-
ASSSIPGETQY
>TRBV15|TRBJ1-1|-
ATSRERRGEAF
>TRBV19|TRBJ1-5|-
ASSIDVIQPQH
>TRBV6-1|TRBJ1-4|once
ASSGTGVWEKLF
>TRBV5-1|TRBJ1-4|few
ASREGQPNEKLF
>TRBV6-5|TRBJ1-5|-
ASSPTGRSNQPQH
>TRBV4-2|TRBJ2-2|few
ASSQYRRGNTGELF
>TRBV6-5|TRBJ2-7|-
ASSYSGGQYSYEQY
>TRBV5-6|TRBJ2-3|-
ASRGGRQGFGDTQY
>TRBV19|TRBJ1-1|-
ASSIDNQGRLEAF
>TRBV15|TRBJ1-3|-
ATSRALTGSGNTIY
>TRBV27|TRBJ2-1|-
ASSVTSGGAANEQF
>TRBV7-3|TRBJ1-1|-
ASSLQGYTEAF
>TRBV5-1|TRBJ1-5|once
ASSSGQGAFPPQH
>TRBV2|TRBJ1-5|-
ASSPDGYQPQH
>TRBV7-2|TRBJ2-6|-
ASSSKTSGANVLT
>TRBV5-1|TRBJ2-3|-
ASSLDGALSDTQY
>TRBV6-5|TRBJ1-6|-
ASSYYADPYNSPLH
>TRBV5-6|TRBJ1-2|-
ASSLTGGSNYGYT
>TRBV7-8|TRBJ2-5|-
ASSVAGAGGETQY
>TRBV19|TRBJ1-1|few
ASSSRGLSRTEAF
>TRBV5-1|TRBJ1-5|-
ASSLSGRDQPQH
>TRBV4-2|TRBJ1-5|many
ASSQENPDSNQPQH
>TRBV7-9|TRBJ1-4|once
ASRGTQFGTTNEKLF
>TRBV19|TRBJ1-3|-
ASRAGASGNTIY
>TRBV5-4|TRBJ1-3|-
ASSLAGGPNSGNTIY
>TRBV28|TRBJ1-2|few
ASSPHTGGGGYT
>TRBV7-3|TRBJ2-6|-
ASSSTGAREANVLT
>TRBV7-8|TRBJ2-1|once
ASSIQGDEQF
>TRBV18|TRBJ1-4|few
ASSLTGSEKLF
>TRBV5-1|TRBJ2-3|-
ASSLFGGGTTDTQY
>TRBV6-6|TRBJ2-5|-
ASSLGVQETQY
>TRBV2|TRBJ2-7|-
ASSEGWGGNGEQY
>TRBV6-6|TRBJ2-7|-
ASSYGGQAHEQY
>TRBV6-6|TRBJ1-1|-
ASSFSSEAF